This T cell receptor beta chain was obtained from a study of blood T cell repertoires in COVID-19. Study in general: Specimens from acute and convalescent COVID-19 originated in the United States, Italy and Spain. Sources were T cells, B-cell-depleted T cells, or PBMCs; the material itself was cDNA or gDNA.

Participants were aged about 18 to 100 years from approximately 23 US areas. Germline CDR1 SGHRS, CDR2 YFSETQ. This CDR3 region has 17 residues. Trimming shortened V by 4 bases and J by 2 bases, and 16 bases separated the two germline ends. Original handling: Reference gene primer amplification gave nucleated cell count estimates. Measured with immunoSEQ multiplex PCR; TCRdb has only the in-frame clones, and not every one. D and trimming were read from the DNA, whereas the V and J calls and clone size are those reported in that table. The sample lists 400,000 to 450,000 clones, roughly 88% occurring once.

This clonotype was sampled from a man in his late teens or twenties who had recovered from COVID-19. Sequencing was carried out using PBMCs or T cells enriched from blood (not recorded which). V is TRBV5-1 and J is TRBJ1-6; possibly TRBD1 for D (6 bases). CDR3 bases: TGCGCCAGCAGCGTTGAAGGGGGGGTCACCTATAATTCACCCCTCCACTTT. Amino acid sequence: CASSVEGGVTYNSPLHF.